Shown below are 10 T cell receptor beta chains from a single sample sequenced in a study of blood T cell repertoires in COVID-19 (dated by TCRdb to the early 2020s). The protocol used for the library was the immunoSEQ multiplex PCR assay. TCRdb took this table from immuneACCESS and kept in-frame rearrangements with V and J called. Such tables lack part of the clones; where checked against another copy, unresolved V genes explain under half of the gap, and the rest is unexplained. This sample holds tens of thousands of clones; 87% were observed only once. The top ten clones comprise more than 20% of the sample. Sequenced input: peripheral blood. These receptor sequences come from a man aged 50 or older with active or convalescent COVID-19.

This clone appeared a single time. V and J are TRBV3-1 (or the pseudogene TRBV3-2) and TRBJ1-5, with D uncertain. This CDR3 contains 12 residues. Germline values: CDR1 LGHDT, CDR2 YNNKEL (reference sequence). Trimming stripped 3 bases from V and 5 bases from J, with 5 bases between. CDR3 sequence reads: CASSHRDQPQHF. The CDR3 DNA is TGTGCCAGCAGCCACCGGGATCAGCCCCAGCATTTT.

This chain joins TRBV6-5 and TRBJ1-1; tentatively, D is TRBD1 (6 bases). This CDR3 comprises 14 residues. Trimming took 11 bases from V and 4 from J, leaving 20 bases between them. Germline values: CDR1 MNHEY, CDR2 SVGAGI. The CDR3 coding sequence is TGTGCCGTAGGGGGGGGAGGGTCGGTCACTGAAGCTTTCTTT. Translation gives CAVGGGGSVTEAFF.

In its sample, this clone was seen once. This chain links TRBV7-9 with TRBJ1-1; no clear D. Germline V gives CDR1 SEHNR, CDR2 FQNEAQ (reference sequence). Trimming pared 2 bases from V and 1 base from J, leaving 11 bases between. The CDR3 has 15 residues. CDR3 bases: TGTGCCAGCAGCTTAAGTGAGGTTGGGAACACTGAAGCTTTCTTT. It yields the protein CASSLSEVGNTEAFF.

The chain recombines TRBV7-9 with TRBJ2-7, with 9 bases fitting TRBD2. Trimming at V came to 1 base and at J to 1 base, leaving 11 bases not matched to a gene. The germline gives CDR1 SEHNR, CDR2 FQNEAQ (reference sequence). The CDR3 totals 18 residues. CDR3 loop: CASSLDPIRLAVSYEQYF. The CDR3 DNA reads TGTGCCAGCAGCTTAGACCCCATCCGACTAGCGGTATCCTACGAGCAGTACTTC.

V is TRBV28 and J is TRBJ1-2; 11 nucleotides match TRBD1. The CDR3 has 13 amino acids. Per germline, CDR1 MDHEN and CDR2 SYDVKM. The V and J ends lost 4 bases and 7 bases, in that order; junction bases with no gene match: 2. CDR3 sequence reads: CASSWTGGLGYTF. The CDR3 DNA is TGTGCCAGCAGTTGGACAGGGGGCCTTGGCTACACCTTC.

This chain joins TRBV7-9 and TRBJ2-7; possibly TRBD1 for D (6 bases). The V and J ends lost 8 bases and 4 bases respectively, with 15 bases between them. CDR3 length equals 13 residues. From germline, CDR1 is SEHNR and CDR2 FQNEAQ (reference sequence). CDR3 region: CASVRDTLYEQYF. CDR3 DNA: TGTGCCAGCGTCCGGGACACCCTATACGAGCAGTACTTC. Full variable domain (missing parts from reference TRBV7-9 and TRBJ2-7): DTGVSQNPRHKITKRGQNVTFRCDPISEHNRLYWYRQTLGQGPEFLTYFQNEAQLEKSRLLSDRFSAERPKGSFSTLEIQRTEQGDSAMYLCASVRDTLYEQYFGPGTRLTVT.

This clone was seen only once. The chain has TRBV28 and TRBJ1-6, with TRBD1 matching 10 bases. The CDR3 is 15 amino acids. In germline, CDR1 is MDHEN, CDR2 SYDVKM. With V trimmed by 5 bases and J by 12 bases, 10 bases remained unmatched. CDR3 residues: CASSAPGQGILPLHF. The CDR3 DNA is TGTGCCAGCAGTGCCCCGGGACAGGGGATTCTACCCCTCCACTTT.

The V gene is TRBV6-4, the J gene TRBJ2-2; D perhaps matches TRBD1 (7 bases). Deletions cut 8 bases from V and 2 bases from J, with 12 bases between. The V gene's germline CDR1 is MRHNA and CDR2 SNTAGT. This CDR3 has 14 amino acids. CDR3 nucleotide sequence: TGTGCCAGCGGAGGGGGCACCAACACCGGGGAGCTGTTTTTT. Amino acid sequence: CASGGGTNTGELFF.

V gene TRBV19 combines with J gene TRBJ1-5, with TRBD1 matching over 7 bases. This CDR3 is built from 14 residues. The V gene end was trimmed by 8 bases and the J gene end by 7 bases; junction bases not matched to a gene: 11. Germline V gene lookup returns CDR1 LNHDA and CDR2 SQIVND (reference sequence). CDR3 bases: TGTGCCAGTCAACAGACAGGGCTAAAGCAGCCCCAGCATTTT. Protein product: CASQQTGLKQPQHF.

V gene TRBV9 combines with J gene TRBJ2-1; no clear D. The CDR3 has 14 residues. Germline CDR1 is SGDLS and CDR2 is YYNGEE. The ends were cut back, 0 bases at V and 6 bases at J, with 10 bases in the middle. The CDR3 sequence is CASSVEWSRNEQFF. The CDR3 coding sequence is TGTGCCAGCAGCGTAGAATGGAGCCGCAATGAGCAGTTCTTC.